This entry lists 28 T cell receptor beta chains sequenced from one sample in a study of identical twins. TCRdb recomputed calls from the 5' RACE reads with MiXCR, one row per CDR3 protein. The data contain hundreds of thousands of distinct CDR3 sequences, around 9.6% of them singletons. The sequenced sample consisted of memory (CD45RO+) T cells sorted from blood. These receptors came from a woman in her late teens or twenties in good health.

Ten or more counts support this clonotype. The chain carries TRBV29-1 and TRBJ1-5; D unresolved. CDR3 length: 15 amino acids. V was pared by 0 bases and J by 7 bases, with 16 bases between. Germline V gives CDR1 SQVTM, CDR2 ANQGSEA. The DNA of the CDR3 is TGCAGCGTTGAAGAGGCGCCCGGGGTAAGCCAGCCCCAGCATTTT. Protein: CSVEEAPGVSQPQHF.

This clonotype showed up just a few times. The chain's CDR3 is CATSDRPMETQYF. For the CDR3, the DNA is TGTGCCACGTCGGACAGACCCATGGAGACCCAGTACTTC. V is TRBV10-3 and J is TRBJ2-5; the D gene is possibly TRBD1 (6 bases). The CDR3 has 13 residues. Germline CDR1 and CDR2: ENHRY and SYGVKD. With 10 bases removed from V and 5 bases from J, the gap between germline ends came to 17 bases.

This clonotype was seen at least ten times. This rearrangement joins TRBV7-6 to TRBJ1-2, with D uncertain. This CDR3 is built from 14 residues. Germline lookup yields CDR1 SGHVS and CDR2 FNYEAQ. Trimming removed 4 bases from V and 4 bases from J, with 13 bases in between. CDR3 coding DNA: TGTGCCAGCAGCTCCACTGACACGGGCTATGGCTACACCTTC. Amino acids: CASSSTDTGYGYTF.

The chain couples TRBV11-3 to TRBJ2-7; tentatively, D is TRBD1 or TRBD2 (5 bases each). The CDR3 runs 15 residues. The germline V and J ends were trimmed by 1 base and 0 bases, with 10 bases remaining between them. Germline-derived CDR1 and CDR2 are SGHNT and YENEEA. CDR3 amino acids: CASSLVGPNSYEQYF. The CDR3 region has the DNA TGTGCCAGCAGCTTAGTGGGACCGAACTCCTACGAGCAGTACTTC.

The J gene is TRBJ2-1, the V gene TRBV20-1; 13 nucleotides match TRBD2. Germline CDR1 is DFQATT and CDR2 is SNEGSKA (reference sequence). The CDR3 is made up of 17 amino acids. After removal of 3 bases from V and 2 bases from J, the junction contained 7 bases not matched to a gene. The CDR3 DNA is TGCAGTGCTAGTAGTGAACTAGCGGGAGGGGCCTACAATGAGCAGTTCTTC. Translated, it gives CSASSELAGGAYNEQFF.

The chain links TRBV9 to TRBJ1-1, with TRBD1 matching 7 bases. The V gene's germline CDR1 is SGDLS and CDR2 YYNGEE. The CDR3 sequence is 13 residues long. Trimming removed 0 bases from V and 5 bases from J; junction bases left unmatched: 1. The CDR3 nucleotides are TGTGCCAGCAGCGTAGACAGGGGTACTGAAGCTTTCTTT. This codes for CASSVDRGTEAFF.

This clonotype was seen a handful of times. The chain links TRBV4-1 to TRBJ2-1, with TRBD2 matching 9 bases. V was clipped by 2 bases and J by 2 bases; unmatched bases: 4. CDR1 MGHRA and CDR2 YSYEKL come from the germline V gene. There are 16 residues in the CDR3. Here the CDR3 reads CASSQSERGAYNEQFF. The CDR3 nucleotides are TGCGCCAGCAGCCAAAGCGAGCGGGGGGCCTACAATGAGCAGTTCTTC.

V and J are TRBV20-1 and TRBJ2-5; 15 bases map to TRBD2. This CDR3 region has 16 residues. CDR1 is DFQATT and CDR2 is SNEGSKA in the germline V gene (reference sequence). V shed 5 bases, J shed 5 bases, and the junction held 9 bases outside the gene matches. The CDR3 loop is CSAPGTSGGMRETQYF. CDR3 DNA: TGCAGTGCTCCCGGGACTAGCGGGGGGATGCGGGAGACCCAGTACTTC.

CDR3 protein: CASSLKGGTSEQYF. The CDR3 nucleotides read TGTGCCAGCAGCCTTAAGGGAGGTACGTCGGAGCAGTACTTC. The chain links TRBV5-4 to TRBJ2-7, with D possibly TRBD2 on 6 matching bases. V gave up 4 bases and J gave up 7 bases, with 18 bases separating them. Per germline, CDR1 SGHNT and CDR2 YYREEE (reference sequence). CDR3 length: 14 amino acids.

This clonotype was observed many times. The genes are TRBV12-3 or TRBV12-4 and TRBJ1-2, with D possibly being TRBD1 (5 bases). V gave up 6 bases and J gave up 5 bases, with 16 bases separating them. The CDR3 is 14 residues long. In nucleotides, the CDR3 is TGTGCCAGCAGCCTGGGCGGGGCTAGGTATGGCTACACCTTC. Amino acids: CASSLGGARYGYTF.

The chain carries TRBV7-9 and TRBJ2-7; 10 bases fit TRBD1. The CDR3 is 15 amino acids. The trim removed 5 bases at V and 3 bases at J, leaving 7 bases unmatched. The germline CDR1 and CDR2 sequences are SEHNR and FQNEAQ (reference sequence). CDR3 in DNA: TGTGCCAGCAGCGGATCCGGGACAGGGGACTACGAGCAGTACTTC. Translation gives CASSGSGTGDYEQYF.

In its sample, this clonotype was seen many times. This sequence joins TRBV4-3 and TRBJ2-7; 8 bases match TRBD1. The germline V gene encodes CDR1 LGHNA and CDR2 YSLEER. The CDR3 covers 14 residues. J lost 5 bases, V lost 2 bases, and 5 bases had no gene match. The CDR3 DNA reads as TGCGCCAGCAGCCAATGGGACAGGCCCCACGAGCAGTACTTC. Amino acid sequence: CASSQWDRPHEQYF.

This chain uses TRBV20-1 with TRBJ1-3; D unclear. There are 13 residues in the CDR3. Trimming removed 8 bases from V and 0 bases from J, with 11 bases in between. CDR1 and CDR2 (germline): DFQATT, SNEGSKA (reference sequence). CDR3: CSTGSFSGNTIYF. In DNA form, the CDR3 reads TGCAGTACCGGCAGCTTCTCTGGAAACACCATATATTTT.

This clonotype occurred many times. The chain links TRBV5-1 to TRBJ1-1; 9 bases are shared with TRBD1. V was clipped by 4 bases and J by 6 bases; unmatched bases: 1. The germline V gene encodes CDR1 SGHRS and CDR2 YFSETQ. The CDR3 totals 12 residues. CDR3 amino acids: CASSRDRAEAFF. As DNA, the CDR3 is TGCGCCAGCAGCAGGGACAGGGCTGAAGCTTTCTTT.

In its sample, this clonotype was seen a few times. The chain couples TRBV18 to TRBJ2-7, with 9 bases matching TRBD1. The germline V gene has CDR1 KGHSH and CDR2 LQKENI. The CDR3 length is 16 residues. Germline trimming cut 3 bases from V and 3 bases from J; bases unmatched to any gene: 9. The CDR3 DNA is TGTGCCAGCTCACCTTCGGCTCGACAGGGGGGCTACGAGCAGTACTTC. The encoded protein is CASSPSARQGGYEQYF.

The chain employs TRBV5-1 and TRBJ2-7; D not resolved. The V gene lost 1 base and the J gene lost 3 bases, with 11 bases spanning the gap. This CDR3 is built from 14 residues. Germline V lookup: CDR1 SGHRS, CDR2 YFSETQ. For the CDR3, the DNA is TGCGCCAGCAGCTTGAGTCTTCTAGGCTACGAGCAGTACTTC. This encodes CASSLSLLGYEQYF.

Comments on this clonotype: At one of its ends the junction is not consistent with the germline gene, which may arise from a read error. This chain links TRBV20-1 with TRBJ2-7; D is perhaps TRBD1 or TRBD2 (5 bases each). CDR1 is DFQATT and CDR2 is SNEGSKA in the germline V gene (reference sequence). This CDR3 comprises 12 residues. This chain's CDR3 is CSARTVDYEQCF. CDR3 bases: TGCAGTGCTAGGACAGTTGACTACGAGCAGTGCTTC.

The J gene is TRBJ2-5, the V gene TRBV6-1; D ambiguous. The V gene's germline CDR1 is MNHNS and CDR2 SASEGT. The CDR3 extends over 12 amino acids. V shed 7 bases and J shed 5 bases, with 11 bases lying between them. The CDR3 loop reads CASTQVGETQYF. CDR3 bases: TGTGCCAGCACTCAAGTGGGGGAGACCCAGTACTTC.

This clonotype was seen many times. V usage is TRBV12-3 or TRBV12-4 and J usage is TRBJ1-1; no definite D call. V dropped 3 bases and J dropped 4 bases, with 9 bases sitting between them. The CDR3 loop spans 13 amino acids. CDR3 amino acids: CASSFGEGTEAFF. The CDR3 DNA reads as TGTGCCAGCAGTTTCGGGGAGGGCACTGAAGCTTTCTTT.

This clonotype was counted many times. The chain employs TRBV5-1 and TRBJ2-1; D is ambiguous. Trimming cost V 0 bases and J 10 bases, with 5 bases left between them. CDR1 and CDR2 (germline): SGHRS, YFSETQ. CDR3 length equals 11 residues. The CDR3 region has the DNA TGCGCCAGCAGCTTGGCCTTAGAGCAGTTCTTC. It specifies CASSLALEQFF.

The sample holds a few counts of this clonotype. The rearrangement joins TRBV11-2 to TRBJ2-2; 7 nucleotides align to TRBD1. V was clipped by 3 bases and J by 6 bases; unmatched bases: 7. Germline CDR1 SGHAT, CDR2 FQNNGV. This CDR3 has 15 residues. This chain's CDR3 is CASSFQDRVAGELFF. For the CDR3, the DNA is TGTGCCAGCAGCTTTCAAGACAGGGTCGCCGGGGAGCTGTTTTTT.

In DNA form, the CDR3 reads TGTGCCAGCAGTAAAAGGCCCGGGACTAGGAACTACGAGCAGTACTTC. This encodes CASSKRPGTRNYEQYF. The chain joins TRBV12-3 or TRBV12-4 to TRBJ2-7, with 8 bases aligning to TRBD2. Germline trimming cut 5 bases from V and 3 bases from J; bases unmatched to any gene: 12. The CDR3 is made up of 16 amino acids.

This clonotype has at least ten counts. DNA for the CDR3: TGTGCCAGCAGCCACCCCTACGCGGCCGTAACGGGGGGGAAGGATACGCAGTATTTT. It encodes CASSHPYAAVTGGKDTQYF. V and J are TRBV7-8 and TRBJ2-3, with 8 bases aligning to TRBD2. The CDR3 loop spans 19 amino acids. V lost 5 bases to trimming and J lost 6 bases; unmatched junction nucleotides: 22. Germline V CDR1 and CDR2: SGHVS, FQNEAQ.

This rearrangement joins TRBV20-1 to TRBJ2-1; TRBD2 aligns across 10 bases. The CDR3 has 13 amino acids. V was clipped by 5 bases and J by 8 bases; unmatched bases: 6. Looked up from germline, CDR1 is DFQATT and CDR2 is SNEGSKA (reference sequence). In DNA, the CDR3 is TGCAGTGCTTGGACTAGCGGTCGGGATGAGCAGTTCTTC. It translates to CSAWTSGRDEQFF.

This clonotype was seen at least ten times. V and J are TRBV18 and TRBJ1-5; D is undetermined. The CDR3 has 13 residues. Germline CDR1 reads KGHSH; CDR2 reads LQKENI. V was cut by 6 bases and J by 4 bases, with 10 bases left in between. The chain's CDR3 is CASSPGFNQPQHF. CDR3 DNA sequence: TGTGCCAGCTCCCCAGGTTTTAATCAGCCCCAGCATTTT.

The table lists this clonotype with a few counts. The chain couples TRBV10-1 to TRBJ2-7; D uncertain. Germline V gives CDR1 WNHNN, CDR2 SYGVQD (reference sequence). Trimming cost V 2 bases and J 3 bases, with 8 bases left between them. This CDR3 contains 13 residues. The CDR3 region has the DNA TGCGCCAGCAGTGAGCAATCCTACTACGAGCAGTACTTC. Amino acids: CASSEQSYYEQYF.

The chain uses TRBV10-2 and TRBJ2-2; D tentatively fits TRBD1 or TRBD2 (7 bases each). Germline V lookup: CDR1 WSHSY, CDR2 SAAADI. The V end lost 2 bases, the J end lost 4 bases, and 11 bases lay between the germline ends. CDR3 length: 15 residues. CDR3 protein: CASSEPRGGTGELFF. The CDR3 nucleotides are TGCGCCAGCAGTGAGCCCAGGGGGGGCACCGGGGAGCTGTTTTTT.

This clonotype appeared once. The chain employs TRBV7-2 and TRBJ2-7; 9 nucleotides match TRBD2. Germline V gene lookup returns CDR1 SGHTA and CDR2 FQGNSA. The trim removed 5 bases at V and 3 bases at J, leaving 17 bases unmatched. The CDR3 has 18 residues. DNA for the CDR3: TGTGCCAGCAGCCTGGGGCTAGCGGGACACGGACTCCGCTACGAGCAGTACTTC. It specifies CASSLGLAGHGLRYEQYF.